One sample yielded the 6 T cell receptor beta chains listed below, sequenced in a study of blood T cells in healthy people across ages. With a J-beta primer mix and a sample-barcoded 5' primer, a second PCR ran 7 to 11 cycles. In TCRdb, the 5' RACE reads were re-called with MiXCR into one record per CDR3 protein. The table records about 1.8 million distinct CDR3 sequences, around 48% of them present only once. Sequenced input: blood. These TCRs come from a woman between 40 and 50 years old in good health.

The rearrangement joins TRBV20-1 to TRBJ2-4, with D possibly matching TRBD1 (6 bases). Germline V CDR1 and CDR2: DFQATT, SNEGSKA (reference sequence). This CDR3 is built from 14 residues. V was trimmed by 8 bases and J by 6 bases, leaving 20 bases between them. The DNA of the CDR3 is TGCAGTCCTAAAGAACTGGACAGTACAAACATTCAGTACTTC. Protein sequence: CSPKELDSTNIQYF.

This clonotype has just a few counts. The V call is TRBV20-1, the J call TRBJ2-3; no reliable D call. This CDR3 is 14 amino acids long. The germline V gene has CDR1 DFQATT and CDR2 SNEGSKA (reference sequence). Between the trimmed V and J ends, which lost 4 bases and 0 bases, there was a span of 11 bases. The CDR3, as DNA: TGCAGTGCTATCAAACAAAGGAGCACAGATACGCAGTATTTT. Its protein product is CSAIKQRSTDTQYF.

Only a few counts were recorded for this clonotype. This chain connects TRBV27 to TRBJ2-3, with D hard to call. Germline V lookup: CDR1 MNHEY, CDR2 SMNVEV (reference sequence). Trimming stripped 2 bases from V and 1 base from J, with 7 bases between. This CDR3 contains 14 residues. For the CDR3, the DNA is TGTGCCAGCAGTTTAAAGAGACGCACAGATACGCAGTATTTT. This codes for CASSLKRRTDTQYF.

The chain couples TRBV9 to TRBJ1-5, with a possible D match to TRBD1 (5 bases). V lost 0 bases to trimming and J lost 4 bases, with 8 bases between them. Germline loops: CDR1 SGDLS, CDR2 YYNGEE. The CDR3 is 14 residues long. The CDR3 is CASSVGQLNQPQHF. In DNA form, the CDR3 reads TGTGCCAGCAGCGTAGGACAGTTGAATCAGCCCCAGCATTTT. Filled out from reference TRBV9 and TRBJ1-5, the complete variable domain reads DSGVTQTPKHLITATGQRVTLRCSPRSGDLSVYWYQQSLDQGLQFLIQYYNGEERAKGNILERFSAQQFPDLHSELNLSSLELGDSALYFCASSVGQLNQPQHFGDGTRLSIL.

Only a few counts were recorded for this clonotype. The rearrangement joins TRBV7-9 to TRBJ1-6; D remains ambiguous. The CDR3 consists of 17 residues. CDR1 is SEHNR and CDR2 is FQNEAQ in the germline V gene (reference sequence). The ends were cut back, 2 bases at V and 7 bases at J, with 18 bases in the middle. The CDR3 loop is CASSLRLGRSGNSPLHF. In DNA, the CDR3 is TGTGCCAGCAGCTTAAGGTTGGGCCGTTCTGGGAATTCACCCCTCCACTTT.

This clonotype was observed a few times. This chain connects TRBV4-2 to TRBJ2-1; D is possibly TRBD2 (5 bases). The CDR3 has 17 residues. The germline V gene has CDR1 LGHNA and CDR2 YNFKEQ. V was clipped by 0 bases and J by 3 bases, with 15 bases between them. In nucleotides, the CDR3 is TGTGCCAGCAGCCAAGAGGCGGTTGGCGGGTACTACAATGAGCAGTTCTTC. Translation: CASSQEAVGGYYNEQFF.